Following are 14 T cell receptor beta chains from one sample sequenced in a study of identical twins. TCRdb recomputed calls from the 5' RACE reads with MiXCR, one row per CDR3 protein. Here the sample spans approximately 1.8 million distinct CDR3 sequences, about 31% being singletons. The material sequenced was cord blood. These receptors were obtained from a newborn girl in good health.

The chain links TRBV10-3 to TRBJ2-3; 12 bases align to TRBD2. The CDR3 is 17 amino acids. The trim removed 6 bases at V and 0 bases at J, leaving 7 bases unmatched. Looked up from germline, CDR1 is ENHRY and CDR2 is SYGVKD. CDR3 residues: CAISIGGTSGSTDTQYF. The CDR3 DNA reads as TGTGCCATCAGCATCGGGGGGACTAGCGGGAGCACAGATACGCAGTATTTT.

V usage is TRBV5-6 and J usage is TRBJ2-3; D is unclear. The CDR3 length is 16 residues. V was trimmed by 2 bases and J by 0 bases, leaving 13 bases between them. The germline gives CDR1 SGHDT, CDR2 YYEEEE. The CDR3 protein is CASSFYRLPSTDTQYF. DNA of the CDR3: TGTGCCAGCAGCTTCTACAGACTCCCTAGCACAGATACGCAGTATTTT. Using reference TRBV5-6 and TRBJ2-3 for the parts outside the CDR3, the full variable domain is DAGVTQSPTHLIKTRGQQVTLRCSPKSGHDTVSWYQQALGQGPQFIFQYYEEEERQRGNFPDRFSGHQFPNYSSELNVNALLLGDSALYLCASSFYRLPSTDTQYFGPGTRLTVL.

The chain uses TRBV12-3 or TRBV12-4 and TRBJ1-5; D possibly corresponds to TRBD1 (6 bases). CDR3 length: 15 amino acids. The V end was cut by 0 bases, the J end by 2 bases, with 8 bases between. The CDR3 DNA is TGTGCCAGCAGTTTAGCAGGACAGCGCAATCAGCCCCAGCATTTT. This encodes CASSLAGQRNQPQHF.

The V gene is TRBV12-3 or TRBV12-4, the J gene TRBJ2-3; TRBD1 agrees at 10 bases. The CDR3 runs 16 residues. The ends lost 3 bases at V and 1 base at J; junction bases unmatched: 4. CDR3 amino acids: CASSFGTGAGTDTQYF. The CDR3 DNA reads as TGTGCCAGCAGTTTCGGGACAGGGGCGGGCACAGATACGCAGTATTTT.

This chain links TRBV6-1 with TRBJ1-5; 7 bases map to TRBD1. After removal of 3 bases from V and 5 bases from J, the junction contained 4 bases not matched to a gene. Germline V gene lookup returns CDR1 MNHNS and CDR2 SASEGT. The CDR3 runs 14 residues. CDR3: CASSDRQGYQPQHF. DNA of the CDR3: TGTGCCAGCAGTGATCGACAGGGTTATCAGCCCCAGCATTTT.

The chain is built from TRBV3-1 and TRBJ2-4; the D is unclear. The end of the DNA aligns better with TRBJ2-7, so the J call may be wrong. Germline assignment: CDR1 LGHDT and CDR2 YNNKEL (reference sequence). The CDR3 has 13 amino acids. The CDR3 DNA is TGTGCCAGCAGCCCAGGAAAGTATTACGAGCAGTACTTC. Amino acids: CASSPGKYYEQYF.

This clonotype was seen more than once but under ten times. Written as DNA, the CDR3 is TGTGCCAGCACTTTTGGGACTAGGCAAGAGACCCAGTACTTC. Amino acids: CASTFGTRQETQYF. The chain employs TRBV12-3 or TRBV12-4 and TRBJ2-5; TRBD2 aligns across 8 bases. V lost 7 bases and J lost 2; bases outside the gene matches: 6. The CDR3 has 14 amino acids.

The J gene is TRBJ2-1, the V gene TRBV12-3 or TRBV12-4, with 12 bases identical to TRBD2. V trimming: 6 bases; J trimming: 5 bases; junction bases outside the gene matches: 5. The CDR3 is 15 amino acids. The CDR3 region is CASSIRTSGDNEQFF. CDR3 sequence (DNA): TGTGCCAGCAGCATCCGGACTAGCGGGGACAATGAGCAGTTCTTC.

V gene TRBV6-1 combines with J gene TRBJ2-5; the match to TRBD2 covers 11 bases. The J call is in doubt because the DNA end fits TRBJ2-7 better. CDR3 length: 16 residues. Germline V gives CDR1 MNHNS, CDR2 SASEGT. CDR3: CASSRGTSGPPYEQYF. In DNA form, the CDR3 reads TGTGCCAGCAGCCGGGGGACTAGCGGACCCCCATACGAGCAGTACTTC.

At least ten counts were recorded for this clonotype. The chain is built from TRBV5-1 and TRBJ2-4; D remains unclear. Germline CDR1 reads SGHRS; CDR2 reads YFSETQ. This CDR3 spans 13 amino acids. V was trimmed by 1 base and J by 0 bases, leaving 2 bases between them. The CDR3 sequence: CASSLTAKNIQYF. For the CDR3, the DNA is TGCGCCAGCAGCTTGACAGCCAAAAACATTCAGTACTTC.

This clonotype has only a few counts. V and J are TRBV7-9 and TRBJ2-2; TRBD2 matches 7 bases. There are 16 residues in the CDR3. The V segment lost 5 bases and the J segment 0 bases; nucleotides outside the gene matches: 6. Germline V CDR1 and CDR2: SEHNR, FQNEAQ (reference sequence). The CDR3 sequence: CASSKAGLTNTGELFF. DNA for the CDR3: TGTGCCAGCAGCAAAGCGGGACTCACGAACACCGGGGAGCTGTTTTTT.

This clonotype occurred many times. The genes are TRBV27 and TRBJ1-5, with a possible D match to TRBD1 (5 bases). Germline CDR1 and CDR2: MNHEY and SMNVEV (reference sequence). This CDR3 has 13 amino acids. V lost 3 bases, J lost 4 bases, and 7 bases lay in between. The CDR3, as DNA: TGTGCCAGCAGTTTTTGGGGGAATCAGCCCCAGCATTTT. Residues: CASSFWGNQPQHF.

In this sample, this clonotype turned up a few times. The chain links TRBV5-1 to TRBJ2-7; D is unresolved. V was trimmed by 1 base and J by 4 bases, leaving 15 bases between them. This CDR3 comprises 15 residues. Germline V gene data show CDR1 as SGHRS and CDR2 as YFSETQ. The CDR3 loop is CASSLRVPPAYEQYF. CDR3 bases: TGCGCCAGCAGCTTGCGGGTTCCACCTGCGTACGAGCAGTACTTC.

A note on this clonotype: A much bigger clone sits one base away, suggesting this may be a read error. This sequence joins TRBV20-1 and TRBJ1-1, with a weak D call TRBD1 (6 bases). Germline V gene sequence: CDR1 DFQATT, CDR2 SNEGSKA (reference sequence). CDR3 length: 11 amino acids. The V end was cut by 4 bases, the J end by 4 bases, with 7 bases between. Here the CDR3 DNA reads TGCAGTGCTAAACAGGGCACTGAAGCTTTCTTT. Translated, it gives CSAKQGTEAFF.